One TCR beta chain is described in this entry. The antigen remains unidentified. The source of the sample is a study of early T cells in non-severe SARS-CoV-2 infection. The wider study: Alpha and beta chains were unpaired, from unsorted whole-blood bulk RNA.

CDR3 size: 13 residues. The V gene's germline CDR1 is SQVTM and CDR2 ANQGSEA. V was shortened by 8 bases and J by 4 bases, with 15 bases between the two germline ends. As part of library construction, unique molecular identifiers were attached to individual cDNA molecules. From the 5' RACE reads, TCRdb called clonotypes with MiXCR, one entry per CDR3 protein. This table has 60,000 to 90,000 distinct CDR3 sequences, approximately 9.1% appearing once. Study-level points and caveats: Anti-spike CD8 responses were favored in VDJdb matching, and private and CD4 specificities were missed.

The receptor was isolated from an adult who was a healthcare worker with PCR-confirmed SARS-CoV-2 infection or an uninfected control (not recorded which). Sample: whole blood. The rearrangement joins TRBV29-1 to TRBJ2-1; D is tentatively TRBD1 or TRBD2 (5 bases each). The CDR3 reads CSSGTSDYNEQFF. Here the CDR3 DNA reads TGCAGCTCCGGGACGTCAGATTACAATGAGCAGTTCTTC.